Listed below are T cell receptor beta chains from one sample, sequenced in a study of blood T cell repertoires in COVID-19. Assay: immunoSEQ multiplex PCR; the TCRdb copy retains only in-frame clones and omits some. This table has around 150,000 clones, about nine tenths appearing once. The sequenced sample consisted of peripheral blood. The source of these receptors is a man between 60 and 70 years old with active or convalescent COVID-19. Both conserved end residues are part of each CDR3. D genes are given only for firm matches. Where a row states a size, it is once, few, many or the class of an expanded clone; other rows omit it.

v_gene: TRBV2; j_gene: TRBJ2-7; abundance: NA; d_gene: TRBD1; CDR3nt: TGTGCCAGCAGTAGGACAGGGGGGGGCGAGCAGTACTTC; CDR3aa: CASSRTGGGEQYF
v_gene: TRBV19; j_gene: TRBJ2-7; abundance: few; d_gene: TRBD1; CDR3nt: TGTGCCAGTAGTCCGGCGGGACAGGGCATCCGCGAGCAGTACTTC; CDR3aa: CASSPAGQGIREQYF
v_gene: TRBV21-1; j_gene: TRBJ2-3; abundance: NA; d_gene: NA; CDR3nt: TGTGCCAGCAGCGACGAAAATAGCGGGGGGTTCACAGATACGCAGTATTTT; CDR3aa: CASSDENSGGFTDTQYF
v_gene: TRBV9; j_gene: TRBJ1-6; abundance: NA; d_gene: NA; CDR3nt: TGTGCCAGCAGCGCCGGGACATCCAATTCACCCCTCCACTTT; CDR3aa: CASSAGTSNSPLHF
v_gene: TRBV6-4; j_gene: TRBJ1-1; abundance: NA; d_gene: TRBD1; CDR3nt: TGTGCCAGCAGTGACCAGGGGGCTGGCACTGAAGCTTTCTTT; CDR3aa: CASSDQGAGTEAFF
v_gene: TRBV5-4; j_gene: TRBJ1-1; abundance: once; d_gene: NA; CDR3nt: TGTGCCAGCAGCTTGCAGGGTTTGACTGAAGCTTTCTTT; CDR3aa: CASSLQGLTEAFF
v_gene: TRBV10-2; j_gene: TRBJ1-1; abundance: NA; d_gene: NA; CDR3nt: TGCGCCAGCAGTGAGTGGTCGGGTAACACTGAAGCTTTCTTT; CDR3aa: CASSEWSGNTEAFF
v_gene: TRBV5-1; j_gene: TRBJ1-6; abundance: NA; d_gene: NA; CDR3nt: TGCGCCAGCAGCTTGGAGTCTTTGATTGGGGCCTCACATTCACCCCTCCACTTT; CDR3aa: CASSLESLIGASHSPLHF
v_gene: TRBV7-2; j_gene: TRBJ1-6; abundance: NA; d_gene: TRBD1; CDR3nt: TGTGCCAGCAGCCGCATGACAGGGGCCAATTCACCCCTCCACTTT; CDR3aa: CASSRMTGANSPLHF
v_gene: TRBV5-6; j_gene: TRBJ2-7; abundance: NA; d_gene: TRBD1; CDR3nt: TGTGCCAGCAGCCGACAGGGGCTTACGGGCGAGCAGTACTTC; CDR3aa: CASSRQGLTGEQYF
v_gene: TRBV6-5; j_gene: TRBJ2-7; abundance: few; d_gene: TRBD1; CDR3nt: TGTGCCAGCAGAAGACAGGGGGGATCCTACGAGCAGTACTTC; CDR3aa: CASRRQGGSYEQYF
v_gene: TRBV19; j_gene: TRBJ1-4; abundance: NA; d_gene: NA; CDR3nt: TGTGCCAGTAATAACCAGGGGCGCACTGAAAAACTGTTTTTT; CDR3aa: CASNNQGRTEKLFF
v_gene: TRBV19; j_gene: TRBJ1-1; abundance: NA; d_gene: NA; CDR3nt: TGTGCCAGTGGGGACTTGAACACTGAAGCTTTCTTT; CDR3aa: CASGDLNTEAFF
v_gene: TRBV5-6; j_gene: TRBJ1-3; abundance: NA; d_gene: NA; CDR3nt: TGTGCCAGCAGCTTATATCAGGGAAACACCATATATTTT; CDR3aa: CASSLYQGNTIYF
v_gene: TRBV29-1; j_gene: TRBJ1-2; abundance: few; d_gene: NA; CDR3nt: TGCAGCGTTGAAGGTACGACAGTCCCATATGGCTACACCTTC; CDR3aa: CSVEGTTVPYGYTF
v_gene: TRBV2; j_gene: TRBJ1-1; abundance: once; d_gene: NA; CDR3nt: TGTGCCAGCAGTGAAAACCTCAGGGGAGAAGCTTTCTTT; CDR3aa: CASSENLRGEAFF
v_gene: TRBV25-1; j_gene: TRBJ2-7; abundance: NA; d_gene: NA; CDR3nt: TGTGCCAGCAGTGACAGGGCGACCTACGAGCAGTACTTC; CDR3aa: CASSDRATYEQYF
v_gene: TRBV27; j_gene: TRBJ2-3; abundance: NA; d_gene: NA; CDR3nt: TGTGCCAGCAGTTCCCCAGGGACTCCGAGCACAGATACGCAGTATTTT; CDR3aa: CASSSPGTPSTDTQYF
v_gene: TRBV30; j_gene: TRBJ1-2; abundance: once; d_gene: NA; CDR3nt: TGTGCCTGGAGTCCGGTCTATGGCTACACCTTC; CDR3aa: CAWSPVYGYTF
v_gene: TRBV10-3; j_gene: TRBJ1-2; abundance: NA; d_gene: TRBD1; CDR3nt: TGTGCGAACAGGGGGAAGGATGTGGGCTACACCTTC; CDR3aa: CANRGKDVGYTF
v_gene: TRBV5-1; j_gene: TRBJ2-7; abundance: NA; d_gene: TRBD1; CDR3nt: TGCGCCAGCAGCGCCCGCAGGGACAGTAGCTACGAGCAGTACTTC; CDR3aa: CASSARRDSSYEQYF
v_gene: TRBV28; j_gene: TRBJ2-7; abundance: NA; d_gene: NA; CDR3nt: TGTGCCAGCATTCCTGGGGCCACCTACGAGCAGTACTTC; CDR3aa: CASIPGATYEQYF
v_gene: TRBV3-1/TRBV3-2; j_gene: TRBJ2-4; abundance: NA; d_gene: NA; CDR3nt: TGTGCCAGCAGCCAAGCGGGGAACATTCAGTACTTC; CDR3aa: CASSQAGNIQYF
v_gene: TRBV6-2/TRBV6-3; j_gene: TRBJ2-7; abundance: NA; d_gene: NA; CDR3nt: TGTGCCAGCAGCCCCCCCGAAGGGGTTATCTACGAGCAGTACTTC; CDR3aa: CASSPPEGVIYEQYF